These 19 T cell receptor beta chains were all obtained from the same sample, sequenced in a study of blood T cell repertoires in COVID-19. Assay: immunoSEQ multiplex PCR; the TCRdb copy retains only in-frame clones and omits some. The data hold tens of thousands of clones, with 91% observed a single time. Sequencing input: peripheral blood. Receptor source: a man aged 60 to 69 with acute or convalescent COVID-19.

J is TRBJ2-7 and V is TRBV4-1, with 10 bases fitting TRBD2. Germline V gives CDR1 MGHRA, CDR2 YSYEKL. V was clipped by 0 bases and J by 6 bases; unmatched bases: 8. This CDR3 spans 16 amino acids. CDR3 protein: CASSQERLAGAGEQYF. CDR3 bases: TGCGCCAGCAGCCAAGAAAGGCTAGCGGGAGCCGGCGAGCAGTACTTC.

The gene calls are TRBV12-3 or TRBV12-4 and TRBJ1-5, with TRBD1 identical over 7 bases. Trimming at V came to 6 bases and at J to 7 bases, leaving 3 bases not matched to a gene. The CDR3 is made up of 12 amino acids. CDR3 nucleotide sequence: TGTGCCAGCAGCCGACAGGGCCAGCCCCAGCATTTT. It codes for CASSRQGQPQHF.

V usage is TRBV5-1 and J usage is TRBJ2-5; D gene ambiguous. There are 14 residues in the CDR3. V lost 1 base and J lost 5, with 12 bases in between. Germline CDR1 SGHRS, CDR2 YFSETQ. The CDR3 sequence: CASSLKSAEETQYF. CDR3 nucleotides: TGCGCCAGCAGCTTGAAGTCCGCGGAGGAGACCCAGTACTTC.

CDR3 in DNA: TGCGCCAGCAGCCAAGGCTTACTGCAGCCCCAGCATTTT. Its translation is CASSQGLLQPQHF. The gene calls are TRBV4-1 and TRBJ1-5; D uncertain. CDR3 length equals 13 residues. V lost 1 base and J lost 7, with 8 bases in between. CDR1 and CDR2 (germline): MGHRA, YSYEKL.

V gene TRBV4-3 combines with J gene TRBJ1-2, with a tentative D call TRBD1 (6 bases). Germline-derived CDR1 and CDR2 are LGHNA and YSLEER. Trimming shortened V by 5 bases and J by 4 bases, and 11 bases separated the two germline ends. The CDR3 runs to 13 residues. CDR3 region: CASSTDRGYGYTF. The CDR3 DNA reads as TGCGCCAGCAGCACGGACAGAGGCTATGGCTACACCTTC.

The rearrangement links TRBV5-1 to TRBJ1-4; TRBD1 might be the D (6 bases). The CDR3 contains 16 residues. Germline V gene sequence: CDR1 SGHRS, CDR2 YFSETQ. Trimming pared 0 bases from V and 8 bases from J, leaving 17 bases between. CDR3 amino acids: CASSLGPGQGSEKLFF. The CDR3 DNA is TGCGCCAGCAGCTTGGGGCCGGGACAAGGATCGGAAAAACTGTTTTTT.

This chain joins TRBV14 and TRBJ2-5; 9 bases agree with TRBD2. Germline CDR1 and CDR2: SGHDN and FVKESK. The trim removed 0 bases at V and 5 bases at J, leaving 10 bases unmatched. The CDR3 extends over 17 amino acids. The CDR3 here is CASSQEVAGGPWETQYF. DNA of the CDR3: TGTGCCAGCAGCCAAGAAGTTGCGGGAGGGCCTTGGGAGACCCAGTACTTC.

The genes are TRBV28 and TRBJ1-5; TRBD1 is a possible D gene (5 bases). The CDR3 covers 14 residues. V was clipped by 7 bases and J by 7 bases, with 17 bases between them. CDR1 and CDR2 from the germline V gene are MDHEN and SYDVKM. The CDR3 DNA sequence: TGTGCCAGCAACCCATGGACGGGGGACCAGCCCCAGCATTTT. This gives the protein CASNPWTGDQPQHF.

The J gene is TRBJ1-6, the V gene TRBV5-4; D remains unclear. The CDR3 sequence is 14 residues long. V lost 0 bases and J 4 bases, leaving 5 bases between the germline ends. Per germline, CDR1 SGHNT and CDR2 YYREEE (reference sequence). The CDR3 loop reads CASSLAGYNSPLHF. CDR3 DNA: TGTGCCAGCAGCTTGGCGGGTTATAATTCACCCCTCCACTTT.

This chain joins TRBV4-1 and TRBJ2-7; 10 nucleotides line up with TRBD1. The CDR3 is made up of 15 amino acids. V lost 3 bases and J lost 7; bases outside the gene matches: 9. Per germline, CDR1 MGHRA and CDR2 YSYEKL. Here the CDR3 reads CASSQVSGQGIEQYF. The CDR3 DNA reads TGCGCCAGCAGCCAGGTCTCGGGACAGGGGATTGAGCAGTACTTC.

The rearrangement uses TRBV19 and TRBJ2-7; tentative D call: TRBD2 (6 bases). The V gene lost 4 bases and the J gene lost 1 base, with 11 bases spanning the gap. Germline assignment: CDR1 LNHDA and CDR2 SQIVND (reference sequence). The CDR3 covers 14 residues. The CDR3: CASSRGLLSYEQYF. In nucleotides, the CDR3 is TGTGCCAGTAGTAGGGGACTTTTGTCCTACGAGCAGTACTTC.

The chain recombines TRBV4-1 with TRBJ2-1; the D is unclear. The CDR3 length is 12 residues. V lost 2 bases and J 4 bases, leaving 3 bases between the germline ends. CDR1 and CDR2 from the germline V gene are MGHRA and YSYEKL. The CDR3 sequence: CASSQQYNEQFF. The CDR3 bases are TGCGCCAGCAGCCAACAATACAATGAGCAGTTCTTC.

This chain uses TRBV7-8 with TRBJ2-7; 7 bases line up with TRBD2. Germline loops: CDR1 SGHVS, CDR2 FQNEAQ. This CDR3 has 15 amino acids. J lost 0 bases, V lost 1 base, and 3 bases had no gene match. The CDR3 nucleotides read TGTGCCAGCAGCTTAGGTCTAGCGGCCTCCTACGAGCAGTACTTC. Its protein is CASSLGLAASYEQYF. Complete variable domain (other parts from reference TRBV7-8 and TRBJ2-7): GAGVSQSPRYKVAKRGQDVALRCDPISGHVSLFWYQQALGQGPEFLTYFQNEAQLDKSGLPSDRFFAERPEGSVSTLKIQRTQQEDSAVYLCASSLGLAASYEQYFGPGTRLTVT.

V is TRBV6-6 and J is TRBJ1-4; tentative D call: TRBD1 (6 bases). The CDR3 spans 14 residues. Germline CDR1 MNHNY, CDR2 SVGAGI (reference sequence). Trimming removed 2 bases at V and 7 bases at J, with 11 bases between. The CDR3 bases are TGTGCCAGCAGTTACCGAGGGGGTGGTGAAAAACTGTTTTTT. This encodes CASSYRGGGEKLFF.

The gene calls are TRBV6-5 and TRBJ1-1; 7 bases fit TRBD1. There are 12 residues in the CDR3. Germline-derived CDR1 and CDR2 are MNHEY and SVGAGI. With 8 bases clipped from V and 1 base from J, the junction kept 1 base outside the gene matches. The CDR3 sequence: CASRTGNTEAFF. Here the CDR3 DNA reads TGTGCCAGCCGGACAGGGAACACTGAAGCTTTCTTT.

Turning to this clone: An end of the junction does not agree with germline; a read error may underlie this. The rearrangement uses TRBV3-1 (or the pseudogene TRBV3-2) and TRBJ2-6; 7 bases are shared with TRBD1. Germline V gene data show CDR1 as LGHDT and CDR2 as YNNKEL (reference sequence). The CDR3 covers 11 residues. The CDR3 sequence is CASSQQGSLFF. The CDR3 DNA is TGTGCCAGCAGTCAACAGGGGAGCCTTTTTTTC.

This chain uses TRBV3-1 (or the pseudogene TRBV3-2) with TRBJ1-3; D uncertain. The CDR3 is made up of 13 amino acids. Trimming shortened V by 0 bases and J by 4 bases, and 4 bases separated the two germline ends. Looked up from germline, CDR1 is LGHDT and CDR2 is YNNKEL (reference sequence). The DNA for the CDR3 is TGTGCCAGCAGCCAAGATTCAGGAAACACCATATATTTT. Its translation: CASSQDSGNTIYF.

The V call is TRBV2, the J call TRBJ1-1; the D is unclear. This CDR3 is 15 amino acids long. The germline V and J ends were trimmed by 1 base and 0 bases, with 9 bases remaining between them. Germline CDR1 and CDR2: SNHLY and FYNNEI. As DNA, the CDR3 is TGTGCCAGCAGTGAAGATAACCTATTGAACACTGAAGCTTTCTTT. Encoded protein: CASSEDNLLNTEAFF.

The chain employs TRBV6-5 and TRBJ2-1, with 7 bases fitting TRBD1. CDR1 is MNHEY and CDR2 is SVGAGI in the germline V gene. The CDR3 loop spans 14 amino acids. V lost 2 bases and J lost 6; bases outside the gene matches: 4. CDR3 in amino acids: CASSYGQVGNEQFF. In DNA form, the CDR3 reads TGTGCCAGCAGTTACGGACAGGTCGGCAATGAGCAGTTCTTC.